This T cell receptor (beta chain) was sequenced for a study of blood T cell repertoires in COVID-19. Note on this clone: Other DNA variants within this sample encode the same CDR3.

Trimming removed 4 bases at V and 0 bases at J, with 8 bases between. This CDR3 has 14 residues. Germline lookup yields CDR1 SGHRS and CDR2 YFSETQ. Some clones are missing from TCRdb's copy, which holds only in-frame ones; the method was immunoSEQ multiplex PCR. The sample lists 50,000 to 75,000 clones; roughly 80% were seen once. The origin of this receptor is a man aged 60-69 years with COVID-19, enrolled during active disease. The V gene is TRBV5-1, the J gene TRBJ2-1; D may be TRBD2 (6 bases). Material for sequencing was peripheral blood. The CDR3, as DNA: TGCGCCAGCAGCGGGGGGAGCTCCTACAATGAGCAGTTCTTC. Protein sequence: CASSGGSSYNEQFF.